The 20 T cell receptor beta chains given below trace back to one sample, sequenced in a study of shared clonotypes between healthy human individuals. The assay was immunoSEQ multiplex PCR, and TCRdb's table has in-frame clones only and misses some. The repertoire holds approximately 470,000 clones, with approximately 80% as singletons. Sequenced sample: PBMCs. The receptor source for this set is a middle-aged woman in good health. Some clones in this sample may be carry-over from other donors' samples.

With regard to this clone: The CDR3 does not close with the conserved phenylalanine or tryptophan, likely indicating a read error. The rearrangement links TRBV29-1 to TRBJ1-2, with no clear D. Germline lookup yields CDR1 SQVTM and CDR2 ANQGSEA. Trimming removed 4 bases from V and 3 bases from J, with 12 bases in between. The CDR3 totals 13 residues. As DNA, the CDR3 is TGCAGCGTTGCATCCGCGAATTACTATGGCTACACCCTC. The encoded protein is CSVASANYYGYTL.

The CDR3 reads CAWSGGAHQPQHF. The CDR3 DNA is TGTGCCTGGAGTGGTGGGGCCCATCAGCCCCAGCATTTT. This rearrangement joins TRBV30 to TRBJ1-5; TRBD1 is a possible D gene (5 bases). Germline V gene lookup returns CDR1 GTSNPN and CDR2 SVGIG (reference sequence). The CDR3 has 13 residues. V was pared by 1 base and J by 5 bases, with 9 bases between.

This clone turned up a few times. The gene calls are TRBV27 and TRBJ1-1; D is unresolved. The germline gives CDR1 MNHEY, CDR2 SMNVEV (reference sequence). V lost 5 bases to trimming and J lost 5 bases, with 18 bases between them. CDR3 size: 15 residues. The chain's CDR3 is CASSPRGARMTEAFF. The CDR3 DNA follows: TGTGCCAGCAGTCCTAGAGGCGCACGGATGACTGAAGCTTTCTTT.

The table lists this clone with a count of one. This chain joins TRBV11-2 and TRBJ1-3; D is ambiguous. V lost 1 base, J lost 2 bases, and 9 bases lay in between. Germline loops: CDR1 SGHAT, CDR2 FQNNGV. The CDR3 length is 15 residues. The CDR3 here is CASSLAIRAGNTIYF. In DNA form, the CDR3 reads TGTGCCAGCAGCTTAGCTATACGGGCTGGAAACACCATATATTTT.

This clone occurred a few times. The chain has TRBV11-2 and TRBJ1-5, with 7 bases that match TRBD1. Germline V gene sequence: CDR1 SGHAT, CDR2 FQNNGV. The length of the CDR3 is 18 residues. The J segment lost 3 bases and the V segment lost 1 base, leaving 12 bases of the junction unmatched. CDR3: CASSLVGREDRLNQPQHF. The CDR3, as DNA: TGTGCCAGCAGCTTAGTCGGAAGGGAGGACAGGCTCAATCAGCCCCAGCATTTT.

This chain uses TRBV29-1 with TRBJ1-2, with D hard to call. CDR3 size: 12 residues. The V gene's germline CDR1 is SQVTM and CDR2 ANQGSEA. Trimming took off 5 bases at V and 2 bases at J, with 9 bases between the two ends. The CDR3 sequence: CSVSDLNYGYTF. For the CDR3, the DNA is TGCAGCGTTTCCGATCTAAACTATGGCTACACCTTC. The full variable domain, in which reference TRBV29-1 and TRBJ1-2 provide the parts outside the CDR3, is SAVISQKPSRDICQRGTSLTIQCQVDSQVTMMFWYRQQPGQSLTLIATANQGSEATYESGFVIDKFPISRPNLTFSTLTVSNMSPEDSSIYLCSVSDLNYGYTFGSGTRLTVV.

The rearrangement uses TRBV10-2 and TRBJ2-1; D may be TRBD1 (5 bases). The CDR3 has 13 amino acids. Germline CDR1 WSHSY, CDR2 SAAADI. Trimming cost V 7 bases and J 4 bases, with 11 bases left between them. The CDR3 DNA sequence: TGCGCCAGCACCGAAGGGGCTTACAATGAGCAGTTCTTC. Translation gives CASTEGAYNEQFF.

The V call is TRBV7-9, the J call TRBJ1-5; 7 bases map to TRBD1. Germline V gene sequence: CDR1 SEHNR, CDR2 FQNEAQ (reference sequence). The V gene end was trimmed by 5 bases and the J gene end by 6 bases; junction bases not matched to a gene: 10. CDR3 length equals 15 residues. In DNA form, the CDR3 reads TGTGCCAGCAGCACTAGCCCGGACAGGCCTCAGCCCCAGCATTTT. The encoded protein is CASSTSPDRPQPQHF.

V usage is TRBV2 and J usage is TRBJ2-3; D is possibly TRBD1 (6 bases). The CDR3 is made up of 15 amino acids. Trimming took 4 bases from V and 4 from J, leaving 15 bases between them. The germline V gene has CDR1 SNHLY and CDR2 FYNNEI. The CDR3 is CASSGAGESADTQYF. The CDR3 DNA reads TGTGCCAGCAGTGGAGCAGGGGAGTCGGCAGATACGCAGTATTTT.

About this clone: The same CDR3 is also encoded by other DNA sequences in this sample. This chain uses TRBV28 with TRBJ2-1; maybe TRBD2 (5 bases). The CDR3 sequence is 14 residues long. Trimming removed 4 bases from V and 4 bases from J, with 11 bases in between. Germline CDR1 MDHEN, CDR2 SYDVKM. This CDR3 is CASSSSGVYNEQFF. The CDR3 DNA reads as TGTGCCAGCAGTTCTTCCGGGGTATACAATGAGCAGTTCTTC. Together with reference TRBV28 and TRBJ2-1, the CDR3 gives the full variable domain: DVKVTQSSRYLVKRTGEKVFLECVQDMDHENMFWYRQDPGLGLRLIYFSYDVKMKEKGDIPEGYSVSREKKERFSLILESASTNQTSMYLCASSSSGVYNEQFFGPGTRLTVL.

As for this clone: In the same sample, other DNA sequences code for this CDR3. The gene calls are TRBV19 and TRBJ1-5, with 7 bases fitting TRBD1. The CDR3 contains 13 residues. J was trimmed by 4 bases and V by 4 bases; bases with no gene match: 1. The germline V gene encodes CDR1 LNHDA and CDR2 SQIVND (reference sequence). The CDR3 reads CASSTTGNQPQHF. The CDR3 DNA follows: TGTGCCAGTAGTACGACAGGGAATCAGCCCCAGCATTTT. The complete variable domain, with remaining parts taken from reference TRBV19 and TRBJ1-5, reads DGGITQSPKYLFRKEGQNVTLSCEQNLNHDAMYWYRQDPGQGLRLIYYSQIVNDFQKGDIAEGYSVSREKKESFPLTVTSAQKNPTAFYLCASSTTGNQPQHFGDGTRLSIL.

This sequence joins TRBV2 and TRBJ2-1; D is perhaps TRBD2 (6 bases). The germline gives CDR1 SNHLY, CDR2 FYNNEI. V was cut by 7 bases and J by 7 bases, with 8 bases left in between. The CDR3 loop spans 11 amino acids. In DNA form, the CDR3 reads TGTGCCAGCATGGGGGGAAATGAGCAGTTCTTC. Translated: CASMGGNEQFF.

The chain combines TRBV10-1 with TRBJ2-3, with TRBD2 matching over 9 bases. V shed 3 bases, J shed 3 bases, and the junction held 10 bases outside the gene matches. The CDR3 is 17 residues long. CDR1 is WNHNN, CDR2 SYGVQD, per germline (reference sequence). CDR3 loop: CASSDSIMTSGTDTQYF. In DNA form, the CDR3 reads TGCGCCAGCAGTGATTCGATAATGACTAGCGGAACAGATACGCAGTATTTT.

The gene calls are TRBV5-1 and TRBJ2-2, with TRBD2 identical over 10 bases. The J segment lost 5 bases and the V segment lost 4 bases, leaving 8 bases of the junction unmatched. Germline values: CDR1 SGHRS, CDR2 YFSETQ. There are 16 residues in the CDR3. The CDR3 DNA reads TGCGCCAGCAGCGCCCCTAGCGGGAGAGGTACCGGGGAGCTGTTTTTT. It is translated as CASSAPSGRGTGELFF.

Remarks on this clone: A far larger clone is off by one base, so a read error is likely. The chain is built from TRBV4-3 and TRBJ2-3, with 10 bases aligning to TRBD1. The CDR3 covers 14 residues. Germline values: CDR1 LGHNA, CDR2 YSLEER. The CDR3 here is CTSSQGTGVDTQYF. The CDR3 coding sequence is TGCACCAGCAGCCAAGGGACAGGGGTAGATACGCAGTATTTT.

Remarks on this clone: An end of the junction differs from the germline gene, which may be a read error. This CDR3 reads CASRDDRGHIF. CDR3 bases: TGTGCCAGCAGGGACGACAGGGGGCATATCTTC. The chain is built from TRBV28 and TRBJ2-1; 10 bases align to TRBD1. The CDR3 spans 11 residues. Per the germline V gene, CDR1 is MDHEN and CDR2 is SYDVKM.

The chain carries TRBV19 and TRBJ2-7; D might be TRBD1 or TRBD2, each matching 6 bases. The germline gives CDR1 LNHDA, CDR2 SQIVND (reference sequence). V was trimmed by 7 bases and J by 7 bases, leaving 17 bases between them. The CDR3 is 13 amino acids. The DNA for the CDR3 is TGTGCCAGTACCCCCCGGGGGCTGGGGGAGCAGTACTTC. Residues: CASTPRGLGEQYF. Supplemented by reference TRBV19 and TRBJ2-7, the full variable domain reads DGGITQSPKYLFRKEGQNVTLSCEQNLNHDAMYWYRQDPGQGLRLIYYSQIVNDFQKGDIAEGYSVSREKKESFPLTVTSAQKNPTAFYLCASTPRGLGEQYFGPGTRLTVT.

The chain employs TRBV5-1 and TRBJ1-1, with 11 bases aligning to TRBD1. Germline CDR1 SGHRS, CDR2 YFSETQ. There are 14 residues in the CDR3. V shed 2 bases and J 7 bases; nucleotides not matched to a gene: 4. CDR3: CASSFGQGASEAFF. CDR3 DNA sequence: TGCGCCAGCAGCTTTGGACAGGGGGCGAGTGAAGCTTTCTTT.

This clone was recorded only once. The chain carries TRBV15 and TRBJ2-7, with a weak D call TRBD1 (6 bases). Germline CDR1 LNHNV, CDR2 YYDKDF (reference sequence). There are 16 residues in the CDR3. V lost 5 bases to trimming and J lost 2 bases, with 19 bases between them. In DNA, the CDR3 is TGTGCCACCAGCCTTGGACGAGGGGGAGCGCCCTACGAGCAGTACTTC. Translation gives CATSLGRGGAPYEQYF.

The chain links TRBV7-9 to TRBJ2-1, with TRBD1 matching 7 bases. There are 15 residues in the CDR3. With 11 bases clipped from V and 1 base from J, the junction kept 11 bases outside the gene matches. Per germline, CDR1 SEHNR and CDR2 FQNEAQ (reference sequence). CDR3 region: CAAPASGGSYNEQFF. The CDR3 DNA sequence: TGTGCCGCCCCCGCGTCAGGGGGATCCTACAATGAGCAGTTCTTC. The full variable domain, its missing parts supplied by reference TRBV7-9 and TRBJ2-1, is DTGVSQNPRHKITKRGQNVTFRCDPISEHNRLYWYRQTLGQGPEFLTYFQNEAQLEKSRLLSDRFSAERPKGSFSTLEIQRTEQGDSAMYLCAAPASGGSYNEQFFGPGTRLTVL.